The clone carrying this T cell receptor (beta chain) occurred a few times. Its antigen is unidentified. A read error may be the cause here, since a much bigger clone is one base away. V shed 3 bases and J shed 11 bases, with 16 bases lying between them. The CDR3 covers 12 residues. Germline CDR1 DFQATT, CDR2 SNEGSKA (reference sequence). This entry belongs to a study of blood T cells in healthy people across ages. General study points: It was found that TCR beta diversity correlated strongly with the percentage of naive T cells. The study found more naive CD4+ cells and higher diversity in long-lived than aged donors.

Through a sample-barcoded 5' primer and a J-beta primer mix, a second PCR was run for 7 to 11 cycles. TCRdb processed the 5' RACE reads anew with MiXCR; each CDR3 protein has one entry. The sample has just under 900,000 distinct CDR3 sequences, around 30% seen once. The material sequenced was blood. The clonotype was recovered from a woman over 75 in good health. The J gene is TRBJ2-5, the V gene TRBV20-1; either TRBD1 or TRBD2 may fit D (6 bases each). The CDR3, as DNA: TGCAGTGCTAGGGGTAGCGGTAGGGGGCAGTACTTC. Translating it yields CSARGSGRGQYF.